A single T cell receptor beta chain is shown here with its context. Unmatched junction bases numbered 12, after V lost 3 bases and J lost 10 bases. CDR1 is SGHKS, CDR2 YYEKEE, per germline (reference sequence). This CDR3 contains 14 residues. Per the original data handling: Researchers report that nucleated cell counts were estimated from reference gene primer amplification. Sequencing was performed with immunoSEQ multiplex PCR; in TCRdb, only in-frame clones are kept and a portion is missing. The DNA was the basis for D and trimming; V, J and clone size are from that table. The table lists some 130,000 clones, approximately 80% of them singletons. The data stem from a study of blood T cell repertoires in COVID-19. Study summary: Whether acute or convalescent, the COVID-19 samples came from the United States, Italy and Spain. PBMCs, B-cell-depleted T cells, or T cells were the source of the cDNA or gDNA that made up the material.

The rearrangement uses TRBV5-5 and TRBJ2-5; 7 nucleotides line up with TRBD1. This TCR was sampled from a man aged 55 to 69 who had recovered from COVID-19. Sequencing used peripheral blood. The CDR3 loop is CASSSPGQINLQYF. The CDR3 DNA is TGTGCCAGCAGCTCCCCGGGACAGATAAACCTCCAGTACTTC.